The source of this T cell receptor (beta chain) is a study of T cells of healthy individuals. V lost 5 bases to trimming and J lost 7 bases, with 15 bases between them. The CDR3 totals 13 residues. Germline CDR1 is SGHTA and CDR2 is FQGNSA. Many counts were recorded for this clonotype. TCRdb independently ran MiXCR on the 5' RACE reads; one entry per CDR3 protein. The data show some 82,000 distinct CDR3 sequences, 5% seen once. This chain uses TRBV7-2 with TRBJ2-7, with D maybe TRBD1 (6 bases). This receptor was taken from a female donor in good health. The DNA of the CDR3 is TGTGCCAGCAGCCCACGTTTGCAGGGGGAGCAGTACTTC. It specifies CASSPRLQGEQYF. The full variable domain, completed using reference TRBV7-2 and TRBJ2-7, is GAGVSQSPSNKVTEKGKDVELRCDPISGHTALYWYRQSLGQGLEFLIYFQGNSAPDKSGLPSDRFSAERTGGSVSTLTIQRTQQEDSAVYLCASSPRLQGEQYFGPGTRLTVT.